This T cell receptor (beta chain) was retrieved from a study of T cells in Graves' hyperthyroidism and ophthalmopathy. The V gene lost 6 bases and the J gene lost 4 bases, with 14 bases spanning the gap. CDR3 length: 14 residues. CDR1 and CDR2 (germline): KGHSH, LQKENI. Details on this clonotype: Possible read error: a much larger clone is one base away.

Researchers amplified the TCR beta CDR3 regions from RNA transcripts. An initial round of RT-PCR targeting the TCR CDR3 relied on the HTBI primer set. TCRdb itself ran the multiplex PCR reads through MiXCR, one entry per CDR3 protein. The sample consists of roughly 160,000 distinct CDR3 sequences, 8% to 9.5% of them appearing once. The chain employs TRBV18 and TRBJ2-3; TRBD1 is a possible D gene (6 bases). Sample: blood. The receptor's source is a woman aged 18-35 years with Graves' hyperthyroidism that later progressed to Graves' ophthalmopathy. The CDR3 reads CASSISGDADTQYF. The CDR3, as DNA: TGTGCCAGCTCGATTTCAGGGGACGCAGATACGCAGTATTTT.